This T cell receptor (beta chain) emerged from a study of post-analysis software for immune sequencing data. As for this clonotype: Its antigen is as yet unknown.

Built from TCR beta cDNA, the libraries had unique molecular identifiers in them. TCRdb used MiXCR to reprocess the PCR reads, holding one entry per CDR3 protein. This table holds about 430,000 distinct CDR3 sequences, approximately 42% found once. Overall study findings and caveats: Higher frequency in patients than in controls was seen for about 5 TRBV segments, with TRBV5-6, TRBV5-1 and TRBV20-1 among them.

Germline CDR1 and CDR2: MNHEY and SVGAGI. Trimming shortened V by 2 bases and J by 8 bases, and 13 bases separated the two germline ends. The CDR3 is made up of 15 amino acids. This receptor was taken from a girl aged 2 to 9 with multiple sclerosis. The sequencing sample was made of blood. The genes are TRBV6-5 and TRBJ1-6; D possibly corresponds to TRBD1 (6 bases). The CDR3 DNA reads as TGTGCCAGCAGTTACAGAACAGGGCGGGATTCACCCCTCCACTTT. Protein product: CASSYRTGRDSPLHF.